This entry lists 25 T cell receptor beta chains sequenced from one sample in a study of CD8+CD57+ T cells in acquired aplastic anemia. Only patients with CD8+CD57+ cell expansion on flow cytometry were chosen for sequencing. Genomic DNA served as template for TCR beta VDJ and CDR3 profiling. TCRdb itself ran the reads through MiXCR, one entry per CDR3 protein. The profile shows around 150,000 distinct CDR3 sequences, more than 45% of them singletons. The specimen was sorted CD4+, CD8+, or CD8+CD57+ T cells (not recorded which) from PBMCs. The receptors were sampled from a human donor with aplastic anemia.

This clonotype was seen ten or more times. The chain is built from TRBV5-1 and TRBJ1-4; D remains ambiguous. The germline V and J ends were trimmed by 0 bases and 6 bases, with 9 bases remaining between them. The CDR3 has 14 amino acids. Germline V gene sequence: CDR1 SGHRS, CDR2 YFSETQ. The CDR3 DNA reads TGCGCCAGCAGCTTGGATTCCACAGATGAAAAACTGTTTTTT. Its translation: CASSLDSTDEKLFF.

The chain's CDR3 is CATSDSYGTSEQYF. DNA for the CDR3: TGTGCCACCAGTGACTCCTACGGAACCAGTGAGCAGTATTTT. The chain combines TRBV24-1 with TRBJ2-3; D uncertain. The CDR3 length is 14 residues. Germline V gene lookup returns CDR1 KGHDR and CDR2 SFDVKD. The germline V and J ends were trimmed by 4 bases and 11 bases, with 18 bases remaining between them.

A note on this clonotype: This may arise from a read error, as a much more abundant clone is one base away. The CDR3 does not close with the conserved phenylalanine or tryptophan, likely indicating a read error. The chain recombines TRBV30 with TRBJ1-5, with a tentative D call TRBD1 (6 bases). Trimming took off 2 bases at V and 2 bases at J, with 10 bases between the two ends. The V gene's germline CDR1 is GTSNPN and CDR2 SVGIG (reference sequence). The CDR3 runs 14 residues. CDR3 in amino acids: CAWSTGLGNQPQHL. CDR3 DNA: TGTGCCTGGAGTACAGGGTTGGGCAATCAGCCCCAGCATCTT.

This clonotype came up a few times. The V and J genes are TRBV4-3 and TRBJ2-3; D call uncertain. V lost 1 base, J lost 4 bases, and 3 bases lay in between. This CDR3 has 12 residues. From germline, CDR1 is LGHNA and CDR2 YSLEER. CDR3 DNA: TGCGCCAGCAGCCAAGGGTCAGATACGCAGTATTTT. This translates into CASSQGSDTQYF.

This chain joins TRBV2 and TRBJ2-7, with D unresolved. Germline V gives CDR1 SNHLY, CDR2 FYNNEI. This CDR3 has 12 amino acids. Trimming shortened V by 4 bases and J by 2 bases, and 6 bases separated the two germline ends. CDR3 sequence: CASSGTPYEQYF. CDR3 in DNA: TGTGCCAGCAGTGGCACCCCCTACGAGCAGTACTTC.

As regards this clonotype: The junction departs from germline at one end; a sequencing error may be responsible. The V gene is TRBV29-1, the J gene TRBJ2-5, with TRBD1 as a possible D gene (6 bases). Germline lookup yields CDR1 SQVTM and CDR2 ANQGSEA. The length of the CDR3 is 12 residues. The CDR3 nucleotides are TGCAGCGCACGGCCTGCAGGGGAGATCCAGTACTTC. It specifies CSARPAGEIQYF.

This clonotype was picked up many times. This chain joins TRBV7-3 and TRBJ2-7; TRBD2 aligns across 10 bases. This CDR3 spans 14 amino acids. The V and J ends lost 5 bases and 6 bases, in that order; junction bases with no gene match: 7. Germline V gene lookup returns CDR1 SGHTA and CDR2 FQGTGA. This CDR3 is CASSALAGVSEQYF. In DNA form, the CDR3 reads TGTGCCAGCAGCGCCCTAGCGGGAGTCAGCGAGCAGTACTTC.

This clonotype has ten or more counts. The chain couples TRBV7-2 to TRBJ1-4; D remains ambiguous. Germline V gene data show CDR1 as SGHTA and CDR2 as FQGNSA. This CDR3 has 12 residues. Trimming cost V 4 bases and J 5 bases, with 5 bases left between them. The CDR3 bases are TGTGCCAGCAGCTCTCGAAATGAAAAACTGTTTTTT. Translating gives CASSSRNEKLFF.

This clonotype was seen only a few times. This sequence joins TRBV15 and TRBJ1-4; D gene unclear. V lost 4 bases and J 3 bases, leaving 9 bases between the germline ends. The CDR3 totals 14 residues. Per the germline V gene, CDR1 is LNHNV and CDR2 is YYDKDF (reference sequence). Here the CDR3 DNA reads TGTGCCACCAGCATGAGGACGGCTAATGAAAAACTGTTTTTT. It codes for CATSMRTANEKLFF.

V is TRBV10-3 and J is TRBJ2-7, with TRBD1 matching over 7 bases. V lost 8 bases and J lost 3; bases outside the gene matches: 7. The CDR3 spans 13 residues. Per the germline V gene, CDR1 is ENHRY and CDR2 is SYGVKD. CDR3 nucleotides: TGTGCCATCTCCGGGACAGAGAACTACGAGCAGTACTTC. It encodes CAISGTENYEQYF.

The rearrangement uses TRBV11-1 and TRBJ2-1; D call uncertain. V lost 4 bases and J 1 base, leaving 11 bases between the germline ends. This CDR3 comprises 15 residues. The germline V gene has CDR1 SGHAT and CDR2 FQDESV (reference sequence). CDR3 bases: TGTGCCAGCAGCTCACGAGGTGTTTCCTACAATGAGCAGTTCTTC. The encoded protein is CASSSRGVSYNEQFF.

This clonotype is a singleton in its sample. The rearrangement links TRBV10-3 to TRBJ2-2; the D is unclear. The CDR3 runs to 12 residues. Looked up from germline, CDR1 is ENHRY and CDR2 is SYGVKD. The V end lost 10 bases, the J end lost 5 bases, and 11 bases lay between the germline ends. The CDR3 DNA reads as TGTGCCAGCAGAACAGTAACCGGGGAGCTGTTTTTT. As protein: CASRTVTGELFF.

This clonotype has just a few counts. Since the CDR3 does not end with the conserved phenylalanine or tryptophan, this likely comes from a read error. The rearrangement joins TRBV6-1 to TRBJ1-6; weak D call: TRBD1 (6 bases). The CDR3 is made up of 13 amino acids. Germline V gene lookup returns CDR1 MNHNS and CDR2 SASEGT. V lost 7 bases and J lost 8, with 12 bases in between. The chain's CDR3 is CASNVNRDSPLHS. CDR3 DNA: TGTGCCAGCAACGTTAACAGGGATTCACCCCTCCACTCT.

The CDR3 is CSVDLSGRRTQYF. As DNA, the CDR3 is TGCAGCGTTGATCTGAGCGGGAGACGTACGCAGTATTTT. This rearrangement joins TRBV29-1 to TRBJ2-3, with 8 bases aligning to TRBD2. The J segment lost 8 bases and the V segment lost 3 bases, leaving 7 bases of the junction unmatched. The germline gives CDR1 SQVTM, CDR2 ANQGSEA. The CDR3 is made up of 13 amino acids.

The chain couples TRBV7-9 to TRBJ1-6, with a weak D call TRBD1 (5 bases). Trimming took off 5 bases at V and 10 bases at J, with 15 bases between the two ends. The CDR3 loop spans 14 amino acids. Germline-derived CDR1 and CDR2 are SEHNR and FQNEAQ (reference sequence). The DNA of the CDR3 is TGTGCCAGCAGCCAAGGGCAGGGAGACTCACCCCTCCACTTT. Its translation is CASSQGQGDSPLHF. Complete variable domain (other parts from reference TRBV7-9 and TRBJ1-6): DTGVSQNPRHKITKRGQNVTFRCDPISEHNRLYWYRQTLGQGPEFLTYFQNEAQLEKSRLLSDRFSAERPKGSFSTLEIQRTEQGDSAMYLCASSQGQGDSPLHFGNGTRLTVT.

The chain has TRBV20-1 and TRBJ2-7; D is perhaps TRBD1 or TRBD2 (5 bases each). There are 13 residues in the CDR3. Germline V lookup: CDR1 DFQATT, CDR2 SNEGSKA (reference sequence). V was shortened by 6 bases and J by 6 bases, with 18 bases between the two germline ends. The CDR3 spells CSATPDTRGEQYF. For the CDR3, the DNA is TGCAGTGCCACCCCCGACACGAGGGGCGAGCAGTACTTC.

The chain uses TRBV15 and TRBJ2-1; TRBD2 matches at 11 bases. Germline CDR1 LNHNV, CDR2 YYDKDF (reference sequence). J lost 8 bases, V lost 6 bases, and 6 bases had no gene match. The CDR3 extends over 14 amino acids. DNA of the CDR3: TGTGCCACCAGTCCGGGACTAGCGGAACATGAGCAGTTCTTC. Its protein is CATSPGLAEHEQFF.

The CDR3 region is CASSGTGNDSPLHF. The DNA for the CDR3 is TGCGCCAGCAGTGGGACAGGGAATGATTCACCCCTCCACTTT. The V call is TRBV10-1, the J call TRBJ1-6; 8 bases map to TRBD1. The CDR3 consists of 14 residues. Germline assignment: CDR1 WNHNN and CDR2 SYGVQD (reference sequence). J lost 8 bases, V lost 4 bases, and 4 bases had no gene match.

This clonotype was seen ten or more times. The V and J genes are TRBV19 and TRBJ1-2; 7 bases are a match to TRBD1. Germline values: CDR1 LNHDA, CDR2 SQIVND (reference sequence). The CDR3 loop spans 15 amino acids. J lost 7 bases, V lost 5 bases, and 13 bases had no gene match. The CDR3: CASSPTSDRAGGYTF. CDR3 sequence (DNA): TGTGCCAGTAGTCCTACCTCAGACAGGGCGGGTGGCTACACCTTC. Together with reference TRBV19 and TRBJ1-2, the CDR3 gives the full variable domain: DGGITQSPKYLFRKEGQNVTLSCEQNLNHDAMYWYRQDPGQGLRLIYYSQIVNDFQKGDIAEGYSVSREKKESFPLTVTSAQKNPTAFYLCASSPTSDRAGGYTFGSGTRLTVV.

The V and J genes are TRBV2 and TRBJ1-2, with unresolved D. V shed 4 bases and J shed 8 bases, with 8 bases lying between them. Germline CDR1 and CDR2: SNHLY and FYNNEI. The CDR3 contains 11 residues. The CDR3 loop is CASSGMGGYTF. The CDR3 DNA reads as TGTGCCAGCAGTGGAATGGGGGGCTACACCTTC.

On this clonotype: At one of its ends the junction is not consistent with the germline gene, which may arise from a read error. Here the CDR3 reads CAIDGGNTEAFF. The CDR3 coding sequence is TGTGCCATCGACGGGGGGAACACCGAAGCTTTCTTT. V gene TRBV10-3 combines with J gene TRBJ1-1; the D gene is possibly TRBD1 (5 bases). Germline lookup yields CDR1 ENHRY and CDR2 SYGVKD. This CDR3 is built from 12 residues.

This clonotype was recorded at least ten times. V gene TRBV12-3 or TRBV12-4 combines with J gene TRBJ2-7, with 9 bases matching TRBD1. V was pared by 6 bases and J by 3 bases, with 6 bases of the junction left unmatched. The CDR3 length is 14 residues. For the CDR3, the DNA is TGTGCCAGCAGCAAGACAGGGGGAGGCTACGAGCAGTACTTC. Protein product: CASSKTGGGYEQYF.

With regard to this clonotype: Here the CDR3 omits its conserved ending phenylalanine or tryptophan, so a read error is the likely source. The chain is built from TRBV20-1 and TRBJ2-5; 11 positions agree with TRBD2. The V gene's germline CDR1 is DFQATT and CDR2 SNEGSKA (reference sequence). Trimming removed 0 bases from V and 0 bases from J; junction bases left unmatched: 12. The CDR3 totals 19 residues. The DNA for the CDR3 is TGCAGTGCTAGAGATCAGAGATTAGCGGGGGGGTTCTACCAAGAGACCCAGTACATC. Residues: CSARDQRLAGGFYQETQYI.

The chain combines TRBV4-1 with TRBJ1-6; D is unclear. CDR3 length equals 14 residues. The germline gives CDR1 MGHRA, CDR2 YSYEKL. The V and J ends lost 4 bases and 10 bases respectively, with 14 bases between them. The CDR3, as DNA: TGCGCCAGCAGCCTGGGAGAAGGGAAATCACCCCTCCACTTT. Its protein is CASSLGEGKSPLHF.

The rearrangement joins TRBV9 to TRBJ1-6, with D unresolved. The V gene's germline CDR1 is SGDLS and CDR2 YYNGEE. V lost 8 bases, J lost 8 bases, and 11 bases lay in between. The CDR3 runs 12 residues. Here the CDR3 reads CASQPDHSPLHF. The CDR3 nucleotides are TGTGCCAGTCAACCGGATCATTCACCCCTCCACTTT. Complete variable domain (other parts from reference TRBV9 and TRBJ1-6): DSGVTQTPKHLITATGQRVTLRCSPRSGDLSVYWYQQSLDQGLQFLIQYYNGEERAKGNILERFSAQQFPDLHSELNLSSLELGDSALYFCASQPDHSPLHFGNGTRLTVT.